These 14 T cell receptor beta chains originate from one sample sequenced in a study of MAIT cells during Salmonella Paratyphi A infection. Time point reported: healthy control second sampling, 21 days after first. The MAIT cell gate was Valpha7.2+ CD161+ T cells, sorted by flow cytometry. TCRdb called the 5' RACE reads again in MiXCR, with one record for every CDR3 protein. Of several hundred distinct CDR3 sequences in the sample, 37% were seen once. The sequencing sample was made of MAIT cells from PBMCs. The receptors were sampled from an adult in good health.

For this clonotype: Because the CDR3 is missing its conserved closing phenylalanine or tryptophan, this is likely a read error. The chain joins TRBV20-1 to TRBJ2-7; 12 bases align to TRBD2. This CDR3 contains 15 residues. V was clipped by 1 base and J by 1 base; unmatched bases: 2. Germline V gives CDR1 DFQATT, CDR2 SNEGSKA (reference sequence). The CDR3 reads CSARGLAGDSYEQYS. CDR3 sequence (DNA): TGCAGTGCTAGAGGACTAGCGGGAGATTCCTACGAGCAGTACTCC.

This clonotype was found a few times. The DNA for the CDR3 is TGTGCCAGCAGTGGAGGTAGCGGGAGTACCAATGAGCAGTTCTTC. It codes for CASSGGSGSTNEQFF. The rearrangement uses TRBV6-4 and TRBJ2-1; 9 bases are a match to TRBD2. Germline assignment: CDR1 MRHNA and CDR2 SNTAGT. Losses at the gene ends were 4 bases for V and 6 bases for J; bases not matched to a gene: 7. This CDR3 has 15 residues.

V and J are TRBV25-1 and TRBJ2-1, with D possibly TRBD1 on 6 matching bases. V lost 3 bases and J 3 bases, leaving 12 bases between the germline ends. Germline assignment: CDR1 MGHDK and CDR2 SYGVNS. This CDR3 spans 15 amino acids. CDR3 nucleotides: TGTGCCAGCAGTGACGGGACACGAGACTACAATGAGCAGTTCTTC. Residues: CASSDGTRDYNEQFF.

This clonotype was seen a few times. The gene calls are TRBV6-2 or TRBV6-3 and TRBJ2-1, with 8 bases identical to TRBD1. Germline CDR1 is MNHEY and CDR2 is SVGEGT. With V trimmed by 3 bases and J by 7 bases, 5 bases remained unmatched. This CDR3 is 14 amino acids long. CDR3 protein: CASSYQGAQNEQFF. The CDR3 DNA reads as TGTGCCAGCAGTTATCAGGGGGCGCAGAATGAGCAGTTCTTC.

This clonotype is labeled medium-sized (0.01 to 0.1%). This chain links TRBV28 with TRBJ2-3; 8 nucleotides align to TRBD1. This CDR3 region has 15 residues. The V gene's germline CDR1 is MDHEN and CDR2 SYDVKM. V lost 4 bases to trimming and J lost 0 bases; unmatched junction nucleotides: 3. The CDR3 DNA sequence: TGTGCCAGCAGTTCCGGACAGGGAAGCACAGATACGCAGTATTTT. Translating it yields CASSSGQGSTDTQYF. Full variable domain (missing parts from reference TRBV28 and TRBJ2-3): DVKVTQSSRYLVKRTGEKVFLECVQDMDHENMFWYRQDPGLGLRLIYFSYDVKMKEKGDIPEGYSVSREKKERFSLILESASTNQTSMYLCASSSGQGSTDTQYFGPGTRLTVL.

This clonotype qualifies as medium-sized (0.01 to 0.1%). The genes are TRBV4-2 and TRBJ2-3, with a possible D match to TRBD2 (7 bases). With 0 bases removed from V and 4 bases from J, the gap between germline ends came to 14 bases. CDR3 length: 16 amino acids. In germline, CDR1 is LGHNA, CDR2 YNFKEQ. CDR3 nucleotides: TGTGCCAGCAGCCAAGACGAGGGGGGAGGGCCAGATACGCAGTATTTT. Translating gives CASSQDEGGGPDTQYF.

This clonotype rates as medium-sized. The V call is TRBV20-1, the J call TRBJ2-7; D assignment may be TRBD1 or TRBD2 (6 bases each). Germline-derived CDR1 and CDR2 are DFQATT and SNEGSKA (reference sequence). The V and J ends lost 1 base and 0 bases respectively, with 16 bases between them. The CDR3 is made up of 16 amino acids. CDR3 amino acids: CSARGLGGGDSYEQYF. CDR3 sequence (DNA): TGCAGTGCTAGAGGGCTCGGGGGCGGGGACTCCTACGAGCAGTACTTC.

V is TRBV4-3 and J is TRBJ2-5; 9 positions agree with TRBD2. Germline assignment: CDR1 LGHNA and CDR2 YSLEER. This CDR3 has 15 amino acids. The V gene end was trimmed by 0 bases and the J gene end by 1 base; junction bases not matched to a gene: 0. The CDR3 sequence is CASSQERGGQETQYF. In DNA form, the CDR3 reads TGCGCCAGCAGCCAAGAGCGGGGGGGCCAAGAGACCCAGTACTTC.

In this sample, this clonotype is medium-sized. V is TRBV29-1 and J is TRBJ2-7, with TRBD1 identical over 11 bases. The V and J ends lost 3 bases and 4 bases, in that order; junction bases with no gene match: 5. There are 14 residues in the CDR3. Per the germline V gene, CDR1 is SQVTM and CDR2 is ANQGSEA. The CDR3 loop is CSVEGGQGAYEQYF. In DNA form, the CDR3 reads TGCAGCGTTGAGGGAGGACAGGGGGCGTACGAGCAGTACTTC.

Of note for this clonotype: This may be a read error, as it is one base from a much larger clone. The rearrangement links TRBV4-2 to TRBJ2-1, with D possibly TRBD2 on 6 matching bases. The germline V and J ends were trimmed by 2 bases and 5 bases, with 13 bases remaining between them. Germline V gene sequence: CDR1 LGHNA, CDR2 YNFKEQ. CDR3 length equals 15 residues. The CDR3 loop is CASSQRLGEDNEQFF. The CDR3 coding sequence is TGTGCCAGCAGCCAAAGGTTGGGGGAGGACAATGAGCAGTTCTTC.

This clonotype is large in the sample. The gene calls are TRBV6-4 and TRBJ2-3; a weak D match, TRBD2 (5 bases). The CDR3 is 15 residues long. Per germline, CDR1 MRHNA and CDR2 SNTAGT. V lost 0 bases and J 4 bases, leaving 11 bases between the germline ends. The CDR3 spells CASSDSTLASDTQYF. CDR3 nucleotide sequence: TGTGCCAGCAGTGACTCTACGCTAGCATCAGATACGCAGTATTTT.

Relative to its sample, this clonotype is medium-sized. V and J are TRBV6-4 and TRBJ2-2; D is undetermined. This CDR3 region has 13 residues. V lost 4 bases and J 0 bases, leaving 3 bases between the germline ends. Germline CDR1 is MRHNA and CDR2 is SNTAGT. In DNA form, the CDR3 reads TGTGCCAGCAGTGCAGCGAACACCGGGGAGCTGTTTTTT. Protein sequence: CASSAANTGELFF.

This clonotype was counted a few times. The CDR3 nucleotides read TGTGCCAGCAGCCAGAATCCCCTAGAGGGACAACCCACGGAGACCCAGTACTTC. Translated: CASSQNPLEGQPTETQYF. The chain carries TRBV3-1 and TRBJ2-5; tentative D call: TRBD1 (6 bases). With 3 bases removed from V and 5 bases from J, the gap between germline ends came to 25 bases. The V gene's germline CDR1 is LGHDT and CDR2 YNNKEL (reference sequence). CDR3 length: 18 residues.

The chain uses TRBV6-4 and TRBJ2-1; 12 nucleotides align to TRBD2. Germline CDR1 MRHNA, CDR2 SNTAGT. V dropped 0 bases and J dropped 9; count of bases not matched to a gene: 3. This CDR3 contains 15 residues. CDR3 loop: CASSDSLAGGSEQFF. The CDR3 region has the DNA TGTGCCAGCAGTGACTCACTAGCGGGAGGTAGTGAGCAGTTCTTC.